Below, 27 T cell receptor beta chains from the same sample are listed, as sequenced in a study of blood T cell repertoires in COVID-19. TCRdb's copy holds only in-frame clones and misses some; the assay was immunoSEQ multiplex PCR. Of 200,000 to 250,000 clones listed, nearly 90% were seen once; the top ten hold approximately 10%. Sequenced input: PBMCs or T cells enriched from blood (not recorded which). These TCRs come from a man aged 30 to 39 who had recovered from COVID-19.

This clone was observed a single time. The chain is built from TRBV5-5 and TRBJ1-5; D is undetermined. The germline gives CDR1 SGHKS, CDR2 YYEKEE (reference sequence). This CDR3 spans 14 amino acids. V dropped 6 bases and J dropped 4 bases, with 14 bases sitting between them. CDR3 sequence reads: CASNDGAQNQPQHF. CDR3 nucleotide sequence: TGTGCCAGCAACGACGGAGCACAAAATCAGCCCCAGCATTTT.

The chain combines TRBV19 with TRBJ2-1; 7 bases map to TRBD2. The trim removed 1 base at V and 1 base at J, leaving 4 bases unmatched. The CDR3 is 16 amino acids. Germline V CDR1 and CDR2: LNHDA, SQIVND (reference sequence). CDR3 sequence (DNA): TGTGCCAGTAGTATAGGGGCTAGCGGTTCCTACAATGAGCAGTTCTTC. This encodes CASSIGASGSYNEQFF.

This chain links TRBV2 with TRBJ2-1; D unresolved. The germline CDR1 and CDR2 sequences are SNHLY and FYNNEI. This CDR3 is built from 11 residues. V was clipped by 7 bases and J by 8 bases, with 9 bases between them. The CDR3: CASMRTYEQFF. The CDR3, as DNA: TGTGCCAGCATGAGAACGTATGAGCAGTTCTTC. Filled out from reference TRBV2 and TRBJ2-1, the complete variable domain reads EPEVTQTPSHQVTQMGQEVILRCVPISNHLYFYWYRQILGQKVEFLVSFYNNEISEKSEIFDDQFSVERPDGSNFTLKIRSTKLEDSAMYFCASMRTYEQFFGPGTRLTVL.

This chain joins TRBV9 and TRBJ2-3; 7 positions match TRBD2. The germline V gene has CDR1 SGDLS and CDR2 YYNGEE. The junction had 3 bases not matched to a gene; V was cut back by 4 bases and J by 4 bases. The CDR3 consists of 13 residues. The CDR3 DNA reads TGTGCCAGCAGCCCCCGGGGGGCAGATACGCAGTATTTT. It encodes CASSPRGADTQYF.

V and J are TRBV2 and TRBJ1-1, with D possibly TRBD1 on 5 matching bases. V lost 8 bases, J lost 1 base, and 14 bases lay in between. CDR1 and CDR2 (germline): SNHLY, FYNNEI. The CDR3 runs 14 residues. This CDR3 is CASGRQSKNTEAFF. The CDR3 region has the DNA TGTGCCAGCGGGCGACAGTCAAAGAACACTGAAGCTTTCTTT.

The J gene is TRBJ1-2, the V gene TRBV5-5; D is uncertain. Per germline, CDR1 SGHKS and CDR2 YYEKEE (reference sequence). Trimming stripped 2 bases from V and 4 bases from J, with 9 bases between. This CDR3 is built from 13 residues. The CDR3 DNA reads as TGTGCCAGCAGCTTAAGGGAGGGCTATGGCTACACCTTC. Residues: CASSLREGYGYTF.

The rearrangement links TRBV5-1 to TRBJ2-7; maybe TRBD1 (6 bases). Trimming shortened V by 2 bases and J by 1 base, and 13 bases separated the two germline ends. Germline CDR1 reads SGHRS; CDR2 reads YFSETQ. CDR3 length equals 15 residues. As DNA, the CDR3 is TGCGCCAGCAGCTTTGGGGGCCAGCTTTCCTACGAGCAGTACTTC. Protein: CASSFGGQLSYEQYF. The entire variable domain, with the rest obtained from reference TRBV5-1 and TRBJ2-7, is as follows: KAGVTQTPRYLIKTRGQQVTLSCSPISGHRSVSWYQQTPGQGLQFLFEYFSETQRNKGNFPGRFSGRQFSNSRSEMNVSTLELGDSALYLCASSFGGQLSYEQYFGPGTRLTVT.

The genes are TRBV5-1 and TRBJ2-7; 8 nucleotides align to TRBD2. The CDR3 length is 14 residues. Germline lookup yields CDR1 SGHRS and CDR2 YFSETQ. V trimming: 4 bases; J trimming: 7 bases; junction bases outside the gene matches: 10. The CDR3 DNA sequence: TGCGCCAGCAGCGTCGGGACTAGTCTCGGTGAGCAGTACTTC. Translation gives CASSVGTSLGEQYF.

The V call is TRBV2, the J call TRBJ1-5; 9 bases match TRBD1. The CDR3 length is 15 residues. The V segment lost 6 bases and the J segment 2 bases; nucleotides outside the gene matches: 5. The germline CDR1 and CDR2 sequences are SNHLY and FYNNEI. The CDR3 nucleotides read TGTGCCAGCAGCGGGACAGGGCAAGGCAATCAGCCCCAGCATTTT. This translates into CASSGTGQGNQPQHF.

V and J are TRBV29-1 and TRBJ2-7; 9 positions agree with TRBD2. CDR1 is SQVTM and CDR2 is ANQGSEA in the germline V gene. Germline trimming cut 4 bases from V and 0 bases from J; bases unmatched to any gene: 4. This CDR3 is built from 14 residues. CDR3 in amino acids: CSVVGSGSSYEQYF. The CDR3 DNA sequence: TGCAGCGTTGTAGGTAGCGGGAGCTCCTACGAGCAGTACTTC.

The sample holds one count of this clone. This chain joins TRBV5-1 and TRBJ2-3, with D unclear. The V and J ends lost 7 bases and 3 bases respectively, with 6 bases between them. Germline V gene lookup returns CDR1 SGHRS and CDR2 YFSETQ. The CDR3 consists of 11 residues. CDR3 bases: TGCGCCAGCGGGCAAACAGATACGCAGTATTTT. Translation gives CASGQTDTQYF.

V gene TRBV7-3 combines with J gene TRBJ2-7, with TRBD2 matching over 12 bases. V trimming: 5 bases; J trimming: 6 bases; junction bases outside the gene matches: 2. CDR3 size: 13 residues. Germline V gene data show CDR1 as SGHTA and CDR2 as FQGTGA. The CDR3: CASSPGLAGEQYF. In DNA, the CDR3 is TGTGCCAGCAGCCCGGGACTAGCGGGCGAGCAGTACTTC.

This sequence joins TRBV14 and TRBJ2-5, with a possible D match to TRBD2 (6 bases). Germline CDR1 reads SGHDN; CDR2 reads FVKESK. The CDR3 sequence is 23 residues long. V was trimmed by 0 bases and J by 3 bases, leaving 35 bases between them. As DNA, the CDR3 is TGTGCCAGCAGCCAAGATCTTCCGCTCAAACGACTCGCCGGAGGGGACCGCGAAGAGACCCAGTACTTC. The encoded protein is CASSQDLPLKRLAGGDREETQYF. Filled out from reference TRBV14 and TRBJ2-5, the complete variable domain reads EAGVTQFPSHSVIEKGQTVTLRCDPISGHDNLYWYRRVMGKEIKFLLHFVKESKQDESGMPNNRFLAERTGGTYSTLKVQPAELEDSGVYFCASSQDLPLKRLAGGDREETQYFGPGTRLLVL.

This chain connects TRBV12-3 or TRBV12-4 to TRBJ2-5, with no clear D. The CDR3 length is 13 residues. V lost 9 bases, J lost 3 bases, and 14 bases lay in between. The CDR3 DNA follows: TGTGCCAGTAATCGCGGAGTTAAAGAGACCCAGTACTTC. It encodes CASNRGVKETQYF.

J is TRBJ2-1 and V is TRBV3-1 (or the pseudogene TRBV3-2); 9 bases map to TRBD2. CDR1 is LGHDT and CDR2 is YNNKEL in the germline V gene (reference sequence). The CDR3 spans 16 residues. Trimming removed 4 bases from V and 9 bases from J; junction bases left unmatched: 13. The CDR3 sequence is CASSLRGTSLGGEQFF. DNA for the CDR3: TGTGCCAGCAGCCTAAGGGGGACTAGCTTAGGCGGTGAGCAGTTCTTC.

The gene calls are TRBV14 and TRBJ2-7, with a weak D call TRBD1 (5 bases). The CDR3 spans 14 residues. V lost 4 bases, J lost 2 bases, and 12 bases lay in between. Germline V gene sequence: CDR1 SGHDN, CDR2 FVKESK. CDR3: CASSRFQGTYEQYF. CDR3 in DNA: TGTGCCAGCAGCCGGTTCCAGGGAACCTACGAGCAGTACTTC. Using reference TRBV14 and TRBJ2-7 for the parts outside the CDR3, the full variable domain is EAGVTQFPSHSVIEKGQTVTLRCDPISGHDNLYWYRRVMGKEIKFLLHFVKESKQDESGMPNNRFLAERTGGTYSTLKVQPAELEDSGVYFCASSRFQGTYEQYFGPGTRLTVT.

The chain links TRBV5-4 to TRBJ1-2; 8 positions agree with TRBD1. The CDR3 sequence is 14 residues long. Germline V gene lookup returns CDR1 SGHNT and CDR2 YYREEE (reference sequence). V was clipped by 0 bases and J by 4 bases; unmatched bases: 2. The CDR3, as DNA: TGTGCCAGCAGCTTGGCCGGGACAGGCTATGGCTACACCTTC. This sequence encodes CASSLAGTGYGYTF.

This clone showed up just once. CDR3: CASSQTLDSFDSGYTF. The CDR3 nucleotides are TGTGCCAGCAGCCAAACCCTCGACAGCTTCGATAGTGGCTACACCTTC. V is TRBV16 and J is TRBJ1-2; possible D gene TRBD1, 5 bases. The length of the CDR3 is 16 residues. The V gene lost 2 bases and the J gene lost 7 bases, with 20 bases spanning the gap. Germline-derived CDR1 and CDR2 are KGHSY and FQNENV.

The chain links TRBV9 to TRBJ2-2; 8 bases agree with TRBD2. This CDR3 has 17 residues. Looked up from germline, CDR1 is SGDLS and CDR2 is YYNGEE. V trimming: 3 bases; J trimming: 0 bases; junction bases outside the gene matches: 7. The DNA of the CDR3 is TGTGCCAGCAGCGGGACTAGCACCCATTCGAACACCGGGGAGCTGTTTTTT. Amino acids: CASSGTSTHSNTGELFF.

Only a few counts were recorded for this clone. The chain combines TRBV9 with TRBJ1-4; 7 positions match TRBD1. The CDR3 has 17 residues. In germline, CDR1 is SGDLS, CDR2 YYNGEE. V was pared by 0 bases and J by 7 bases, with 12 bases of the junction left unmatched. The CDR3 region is CASSVGTGELLSEKLFF. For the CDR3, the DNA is TGTGCCAGCAGCGTAGGCACAGGGGAACTATTGAGTGAAAAACTGTTTTTT.

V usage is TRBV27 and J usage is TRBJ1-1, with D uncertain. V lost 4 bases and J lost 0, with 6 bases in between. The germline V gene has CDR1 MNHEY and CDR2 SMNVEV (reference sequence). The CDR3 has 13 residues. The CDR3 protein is CASSWELNTEAFF. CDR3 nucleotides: TGTGCCAGCAGTTGGGAGTTGAACACTGAAGCTTTCTTT.

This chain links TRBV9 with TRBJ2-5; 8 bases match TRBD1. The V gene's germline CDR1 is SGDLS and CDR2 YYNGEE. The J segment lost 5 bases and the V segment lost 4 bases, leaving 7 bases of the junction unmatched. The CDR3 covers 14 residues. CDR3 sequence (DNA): TGTGCCAGCAGCCCCAGGGGGCGCCCCGAGACCCAGTACTTC. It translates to CASSPRGRPETQYF.

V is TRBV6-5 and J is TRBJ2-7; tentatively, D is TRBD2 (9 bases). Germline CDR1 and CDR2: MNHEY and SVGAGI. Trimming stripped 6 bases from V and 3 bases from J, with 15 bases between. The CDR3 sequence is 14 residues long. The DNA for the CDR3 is TGTGCCAGCAGGCCTAGCGGGACAGGCTACGAGCAGTACTTC. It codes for CASRPSGTGYEQYF.

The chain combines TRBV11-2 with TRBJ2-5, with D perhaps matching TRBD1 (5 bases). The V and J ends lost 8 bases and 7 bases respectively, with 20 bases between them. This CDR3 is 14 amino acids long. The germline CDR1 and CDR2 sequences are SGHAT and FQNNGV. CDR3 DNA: TGTGCCAGCGTAAGGGGTACTGCTCCGGGGACCCAGTACTTC. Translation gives CASVRGTAPGTQYF.

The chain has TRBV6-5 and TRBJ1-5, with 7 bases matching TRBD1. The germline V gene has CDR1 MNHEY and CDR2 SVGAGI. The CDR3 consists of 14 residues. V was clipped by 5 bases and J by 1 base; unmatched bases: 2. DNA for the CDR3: TGTGCCAGCAGTCAGGGGGAGAGCAATCAGCCCCAGCATTTT. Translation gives CASSQGESNQPQHF.

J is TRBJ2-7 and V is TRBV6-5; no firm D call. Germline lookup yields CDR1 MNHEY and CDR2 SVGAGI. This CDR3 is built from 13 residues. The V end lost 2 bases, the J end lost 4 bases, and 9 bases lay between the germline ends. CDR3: CASSYGTRYEQYF. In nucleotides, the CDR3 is TGTGCCAGCAGTTACGGAACGCGGTACGAGCAGTACTTC.

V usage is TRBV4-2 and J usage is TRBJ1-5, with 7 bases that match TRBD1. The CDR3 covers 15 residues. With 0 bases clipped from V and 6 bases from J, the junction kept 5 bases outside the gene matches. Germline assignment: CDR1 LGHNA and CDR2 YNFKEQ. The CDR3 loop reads CASSQESGGSQPQHF. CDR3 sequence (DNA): TGTGCCAGCAGCCAAGAGTCAGGGGGTAGTCAGCCCCAGCATTTT.